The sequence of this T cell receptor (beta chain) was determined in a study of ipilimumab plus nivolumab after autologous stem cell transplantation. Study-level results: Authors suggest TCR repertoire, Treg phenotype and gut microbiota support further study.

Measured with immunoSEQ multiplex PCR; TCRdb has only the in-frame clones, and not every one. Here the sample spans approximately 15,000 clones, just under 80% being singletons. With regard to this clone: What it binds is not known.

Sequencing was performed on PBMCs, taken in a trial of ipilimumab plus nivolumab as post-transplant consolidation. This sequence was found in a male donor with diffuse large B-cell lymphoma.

The CDR3 DNA reads as TGCGCCAGCAGATACGGACAGGGGAATGGCTACACCTTC. Amino acid sequence: CASRYGQGNGYTF. This sequence joins TRBV5-1 and TRBJ1-2; 9 bases align to TRBD1. The germline CDR1 and CDR2 sequences are SGHRS and YFSETQ. The CDR3 extends over 13 amino acids. Losses at the gene ends were 5 bases for V and 6 bases for J; bases not matched to a gene: 5.